The following is a TCR beta chain sequence with its context. Its antigen is not identified. Treatment meaning: roughly 18 received Ad26.COV2.S at low or high dose, single or two shots; five or six received placebo; per-sample allocation not given. Collection of the samples took place on day 63 after the first injection of vaccine or placebo. The shot given was an Ad26 vector that makes Wuhan-strain SARS-CoV-2 spike. This sample is part of a study of Ad26.COV2.S vaccination and SARS-CoV-2 variants. The overall study: Dosing was one shot or two shots 56 days apart.

Clones were sequenced by immunoSEQ multiplex PCR, and TCRdb holds only the in-frame ones, with some missing. The table includes some 450,000 clones, 90% detected once. General study points: Recipients of vaccine and of placebo showed similar breadth of their non-spike TCR repertoires.

Trimming removed 3 bases from V and 6 bases from J, with 17 bases in between. This CDR3 has 16 amino acids. Germline CDR1 is KGHSH and CDR2 is LQKENI. This sequence originates from a person between 18 and 65 years old who received the Ad26.COV2.S COVID-19 vaccine or a placebo. The rearrangement links TRBV18 to TRBJ2-2, with D perhaps matching TRBD2 (5 bases). The sequenced sample was peripheral blood, obtained in a trial of Ad26.COV2.S vaccine versus placebo. The CDR3, as DNA: TGTGCCAGCTCACCTGAGGGATTTCTCACCGCCGGGGAGCTGTTTTTT. Amino acids: CASSPEGFLTAGELFF.